Listed below are T cell receptor beta chains from one sample, sequenced in a study of CD8 T cells in ankylosing spondylitis. TCRdb processed the 5' RACE reads anew with MiXCR; each CDR3 protein has one entry. The sample carries some 840,000 distinct CDR3 sequences, roughly 12% recorded once. Sequencing input: blood, either unsorted or a sorted T cell fraction (not recorded which). These receptors originate from a male donor with ankylosing spondylitis. Each CDR3 is given with its conserved first and last residue. Fields, in order: CDR3 length, clone size, V gene, D gene, J gene, CDR3 DNA, CDR3 protein. D genes are given only for firm matches. Some rows mark clone size as missing; the rest say once, few, many or name a class of expanded clone.

len: 13
abundance: .
v_gene: TRBV20-1
d_gene: TRBD1
j_gene: TRBJ2-5
CDR3nt: TGCAGTGCAGGCTCACAGGGGATTGAGACCCAGTACTTC
CDR3aa: CSAGSQGIETQYF

len: 14
abundance: few
v_gene: TRBV18
d_gene: .
j_gene: TRBJ1-1
CDR3nt: TGTGCCAGCTCACCACAGGGGACGAACACTGAAGCTTTCTTT
CDR3aa: CASSPQGTNTEAFF

len: 15
abundance: few
v_gene: TRBV5-1
d_gene: TRBD1
j_gene: TRBJ2-3
CDR3nt: TGCGCCAGCAGCTTGGGGACAGGGGGGGCAGATACGCAGTATTTT
CDR3aa: CASSLGTGGADTQYF

len: 14
abundance: .
v_gene: TRBV7-9
d_gene: .
j_gene: TRBJ2-5
CDR3nt: TGTGCCAGCAGCTTAAGGGTAGGGGAAGAGACCCAGTACTTC
CDR3aa: CASSLRVGEETQYF

len: 15
abundance: .
v_gene: TRBV7-7
d_gene: .
j_gene: TRBJ2-1
CDR3nt: TGTGCTAGCAGCGCCGGGACAACGTACTACAATGAGCAGTTCTTC
CDR3aa: CASSAGTTYYNEQFF

len: 12
abundance: many
v_gene: TRBV5-1
d_gene: .
j_gene: TRBJ2-1
CDR3nt: TGCGCCAGCAGCCCCGAAACCGGTGAGCAGTTCTTC
CDR3aa: CASSPETGEQFF

len: 14
abundance: .
v_gene: TRBV10-3
d_gene: .
j_gene: TRBJ2-1
CDR3nt: TGTGCCGCCGGCCAGGGACCCTCCTACAATGAGCAGTTCTTC
CDR3aa: CAAGQGPSYNEQFF

len: 14
abundance: .
v_gene: TRBV20-1
d_gene: TRBD1
j_gene: TRBJ1-1
CDR3nt: TGCAGTGCTATTTATTCCGGGACAGGGGCTGAAGCTTTCTTT
CDR3aa: CSAIYSGTGAEAFF

len: 15
abundance: .
v_gene: TRBV6-1
d_gene: .
j_gene: TRBJ1-5
CDR3nt: TGTGCCAGCACCCTCCGTAGGGGCGGCAATCAGCCCCAGCATTTT
CDR3aa: CASTLRRGGNQPQHF

len: 14
abundance: .
v_gene: TRBV5-1
d_gene: .
j_gene: TRBJ1-2
CDR3nt: TGCGCCAGCAGCTTGGGTCAGGGGAGCGATGGCTACACCTTC
CDR3aa: CASSLGQGSDGYTF

len: 14
abundance: .
v_gene: TRBV12-3/TRBV12-4
d_gene: .
j_gene: TRBJ1-6
CDR3nt: TGTGCCAGCAGGCAACAAAACGGTGGTTCACCCCTCCACTTT
CDR3aa: CASRQQNGGSPLHF

len: 14
abundance: few
v_gene: TRBV9
d_gene: .
j_gene: TRBJ2-1
CDR3nt: TGTGCCAGCAGCGTAGGAGGGCTTCACAATGAGCAGTTCTTC
CDR3aa: CASSVGGLHNEQFF

len: 15
abundance: many
v_gene: TRBV20-1
d_gene: .
j_gene: TRBJ1-1
CDR3nt: TGCAGTCCCCCCGGGGGCCTTGGATTGAACACTGAAGCTTTCTTT
CDR3aa: CSPPGGLGLNTEAFF

len: 16
abundance: .
v_gene: TRBV5-1
d_gene: TRBD2
j_gene: TRBJ2-7
CDR3nt: TGCGCCAGCAGCAAACTACTAGCGGGAGGGCCTTACGAGCAGTACTTC
CDR3aa: CASSKLLAGGPYEQYF

len: 13
abundance: .
v_gene: TRBV20-1
d_gene: TRBD1
j_gene: TRBJ1-2
CDR3nt: TGCAGTGCTAGTTGGGCAGGGGGGTTTGGCTACACCTTC
CDR3aa: CSASWAGGFGYTF

len: 16
abundance: few
v_gene: TRBV12-3/TRBV12-4
d_gene: TRBD2
j_gene: TRBJ2-1
CDR3nt: TGTGCCAGCACCATTAATAGCGGGAGTTCCTACAATGAGCAGTTCTTC
CDR3aa: CASTINSGSSYNEQFF

len: 14
abundance: .
v_gene: TRBV12-3/TRBV12-4
d_gene: TRBD2
j_gene: TRBJ2-7
CDR3nt: TGTGCCAGCAGTTTTATCCGGGTAGCGGGAGAGCAGTACTTC
CDR3aa: CASSFIRVAGEQYF